Sequencing of this TCR beta chain was carried out in a study of cytomegalovirus exposure and HLA in healthy donors. Germline V gene data show CDR1 as MNHNS and CDR2 as SASEGT. Trimming shortened V by 8 bases and J by 2 bases, and 10 bases separated the two germline ends. The CDR3 loop spans 13 amino acids. A multiplex PCR was run with 60 Vbeta primers and 13 Jbeta primers. Here immunoSEQ multiplex PCR was the method, and the copy in TCRdb shows in-frame clones only, minus some. Its table records tens of thousands of clones. Regarding this clone: Its antigen is as yet unknown.

Whole-study results and caveats: Several top significant clusters appeared, in a later analysis, to be linked to common viral pathogens. Cytomegalovirus status, reportedly, was diagnosed with high specificity and sensitivity by the classifier. It was only CMV serostatus that was available as immune exposure information.

Input material: PBMCs. This receptor was taken from a woman in her thirties in good health and CMV-seronegative. The rearrangement links TRBV6-1 to TRBJ1-5; D remains ambiguous. CDR3 amino acids: CASRGEGNQPQHF. CDR3 sequence (DNA): TGTGCCAGCCGGGGTGAGGGCAATCAGCCCCAGCATTTT.